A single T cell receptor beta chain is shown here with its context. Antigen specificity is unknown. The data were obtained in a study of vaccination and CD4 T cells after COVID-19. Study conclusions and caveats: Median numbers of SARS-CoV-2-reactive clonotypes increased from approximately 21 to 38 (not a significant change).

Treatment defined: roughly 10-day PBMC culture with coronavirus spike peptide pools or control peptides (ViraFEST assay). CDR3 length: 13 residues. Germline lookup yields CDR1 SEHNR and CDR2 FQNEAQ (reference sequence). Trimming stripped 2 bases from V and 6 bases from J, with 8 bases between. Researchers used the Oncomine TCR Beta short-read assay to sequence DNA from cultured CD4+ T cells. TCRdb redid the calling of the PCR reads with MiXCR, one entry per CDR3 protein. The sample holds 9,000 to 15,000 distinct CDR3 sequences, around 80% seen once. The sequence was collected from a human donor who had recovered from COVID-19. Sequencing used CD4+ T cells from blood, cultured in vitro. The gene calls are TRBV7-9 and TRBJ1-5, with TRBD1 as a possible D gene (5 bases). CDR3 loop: CASSLQGLQPQHF. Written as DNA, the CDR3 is TGTGCCAGCAGCTTACAGGGTCTTCAGCCCCAGCATTTT.